This T cell receptor (beta chain) is drawn from a study of blood T cells in healthy people across ages. For the second PCR, which ran for 7 to 11 cycles, a sample-barcoded 5' primer and a J-beta primer mix were used. TCRdb re-called the 5' RACE reads with MiXCR, one entry per CDR3 protein. The table has over 700,000 distinct CDR3 sequences, 50% to 65% seen once. CDR3 size: 13 residues. Germline V CDR1 and CDR2: MNHEY, SVGEGT. V shed 6 bases and J 8 bases; nucleotides not matched to a gene: 8. This clonotype was counted a few times. This sequence originates from a man aged 80 or over in good health. The chain joins TRBV6-2 or TRBV6-3 to TRBJ1-2, with 8 bases fitting TRBD1. What was sequenced was blood. As DNA, the CDR3 is TGTGCCAGCAGGCCGGGACAGGCCCTCGGCTACACCTTC. Its protein is CASRPGQALGYTF.